This T cell receptor beta chain was identified during a study of CD8 T cells in ankylosing spondylitis. Study-level results: Peripheral blood held disease-linked clones only at relatively low frequency, and these were CD8+. Researchers reportedly found disease-linked clones significantly enriched in matched ankylosing spondylitis synovial fluid. Ankylosing spondylitis blood appeared to carry a characteristic TCR beta motif of several highly homologous variants.

As concerns this clonotype: Its antigen remains unknown.

A single record per CDR3 protein comes from TCRdb applying MiXCR to the 5' RACE reads. The table lists approximately 39,000 distinct CDR3 sequences, around 10% of them singletons. V gave up 1 base and J gave up 2 bases; unmatched junction bases: 14. The CDR3 sequence is 19 residues long. In germline, CDR1 is DFQATT, CDR2 SNEGSKA (reference sequence). Input material: synovial fluid, either unsorted or a sorted T cell fraction (not recorded which). The TCR sequence derives from a male donor with ankylosing spondylitis. The gene calls are TRBV20-1 and TRBJ2-3, with TRBD2 matching over 11 bases. The DNA of the CDR3 is TGCAGTGCTAGAGGTATACTAGCGGGAGACGGGCAAAACACAGATACGCAGTATTTT. It translates to CSARGILAGDGQNTDTQYF.